This record covers a single T cell receptor (beta chain). Its specificity is not known. TCRdb fed the 5' RACE reads into MiXCR, producing one record per CDR3 protein. This sample has some 71,000 distinct CDR3 sequences, with 9% to 10% found just once. The CDR3 contains 14 residues. V lost 4 bases, J lost 2 bases, and 13 bases lay in between. Looked up from germline, CDR1 is SGDLS and CDR2 is YYNGEE. The sample belongs to a study of early T cells in non-severe SARS-CoV-2 infection. Notes on the study in general: Anti-spike CD8 specificities were favored by VDJdb matching, whose results missed private and CD4 specificities.

The chain couples TRBV9 to TRBJ2-7; tentatively, D is TRBD2 (6 bases). This TCR was sampled from an adult who was a healthcare worker with PCR-confirmed SARS-CoV-2 infection or an uninfected control (not recorded which). The sequencing here drew on whole blood, taken at baseline. This chain's CDR3 is CASSFSAGTYEQYF. In DNA, the CDR3 is TGTGCCAGCAGCTTCTCAGCGGGCACCTACGAGCAGTACTTC.